This T cell receptor beta chain originates from a study of cytomegalovirus exposure and HLA in healthy donors. The study, taken as a whole, reports: In a later analysis, TCR beta V- and J-gene trimming showed a link to a missense DCLRE1C variant.

Trimming took off 9 bases at V and 1 base at J, with 16 bases between the two ends. CDR1 and CDR2 (germline): SGHNT, YYREEE (reference sequence). The CDR3 is made up of 15 amino acids. With respect to this clone: Antigen: not known.

With 60 Vbeta and 13 Jbeta primers, the PCR was carried out. Some clones are missing from TCRdb's copy, which holds only in-frame ones; the method was immunoSEQ multiplex PCR. In the table there are 120,000 to 150,000 clones, roughly four fifths of which are singletons. Sequenced: PBMCs. The chain has TRBV5-4 and TRBJ2-2; perhaps TRBD2 as D (6 bases). The TCR originated in a woman in her 50s in good health and CMV-seronegative. The CDR3 region has the DNA TGTGCCACTAGCGTGGGTAATTTGAACACCGGGGAGCTGTTTTTT. Residues: CATSVGNLNTGELFF.